This T cell receptor (beta chain) emerged from a study of shared clonotypes between healthy human individuals. Study-level background: Donor composition was a couple of women and a few men, aged 18 to 49. Each donor contributed plates that comprised three CD4 naive, three CD4 memory, two CD8 naive and one CD8 memory.

Profiled with immunoSEQ multiplex PCR; TCRdb holds only in-frame clones, not every one. This repertoire shows 2 million to 2.5 million clones, roughly 93% found once; its top ten account for approximately 0.36%. Overall study results and limits: A limitation of the genetic and exposure-history diversity represented arose from few donors.

V lost 3 bases, J lost 8 bases, and 27 bases stayed unmatched. CDR1 MDHEN and CDR2 SYDVKM come from the germline V gene. This CDR3 has 21 amino acids. In the case of this clone: What it binds is not known.

This TCR was sampled from a young man in good health. Some clones in this sample may be carry-over from other donors' samples. The rearrangement joins TRBV28 to TRBJ1-4, with TRBD1 matching 7 bases. Material: naive CD4+ T cells from PBMCs. Sample subset: CD45RA+ positively selected. CDR3 DNA sequence: TGTGCCAGCAGTTTGGGGTGGGGGAAGGCGGTTTTGAACACGGGACAGGAAAAACTGTTTTTT. It translates to CASSLGWGKAVLNTGQEKLFF.